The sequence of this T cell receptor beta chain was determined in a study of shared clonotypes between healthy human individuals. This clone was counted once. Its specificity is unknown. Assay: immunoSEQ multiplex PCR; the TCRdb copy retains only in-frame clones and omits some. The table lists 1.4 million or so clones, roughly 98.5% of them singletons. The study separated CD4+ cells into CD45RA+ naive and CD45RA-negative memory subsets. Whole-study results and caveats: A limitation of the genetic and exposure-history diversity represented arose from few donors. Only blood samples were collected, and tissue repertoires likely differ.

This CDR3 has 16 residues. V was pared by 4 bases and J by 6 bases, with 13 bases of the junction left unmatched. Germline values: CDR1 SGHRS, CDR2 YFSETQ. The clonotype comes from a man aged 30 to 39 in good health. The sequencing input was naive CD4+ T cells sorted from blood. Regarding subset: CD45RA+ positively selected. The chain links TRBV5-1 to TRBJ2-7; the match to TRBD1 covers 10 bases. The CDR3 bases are TGCGCCAGCAGCAAAAATCCCGGGACAGGGGTAAGCGAGCAGTACTTC. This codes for CASSKNPGTGVSEQYF. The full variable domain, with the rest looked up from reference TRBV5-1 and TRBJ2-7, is KAGVTQTPRYLIKTRGQQVTLSCSPISGHRSVSWYQQTPGQGLQFLFEYFSETQRNKGNFPGRFSGRQFSNSRSEMNVSTLELGDSALYLCASSKNPGTGVSEQYFGPGTRLTVT.